Sequencing of this TCR beta chain was carried out in a study of glioma-infiltrating T cells. With respect to this clonotype: Its antigen is unidentified. At one boundary the junction diverges from the germline segment, which might be a read error.

This CDR3 contains 12 residues. General study findings and limits: Gliomas, especially low-grade, showed above-expected tissue-blood divergence; non-neoplastic patients showed below. Tissue and blood shared very few CDR3 sequences.

TCR alpha and beta CDR3 regions were amplified from RNA using iRepertoire nested multiplex PCR. Tissue mRNA or PBMC total RNA, about 90-450 ng, went into one-step reverse transcription and amplification. A single record per CDR3 protein comes from TCRdb applying MiXCR to the multiplex PCR reads. The sample shows around 390,000 distinct CDR3 sequences, roughly two fifths of them seen only once. Sample: glioma tissue, nonneoplastic brain tissue, or PBMCs (not recorded which). The clonotype was recovered from a human donor with low-grade glioma or glioblastoma, undergoing nonglioma brain surgery, or in good health (not recorded which). J is TRBJ2-1 and V is TRBV12-3 or TRBV12-4, with a tentative D call TRBD1 (6 bases). CDR3 in DNA: TGTGCCAGCAGTCTCGCAGGGGAGAAGCAGTCCTTC. It is translated as CASSLAGEKQSF.